Reported below is one TCR beta chain. This sample is drawn from a study of blood T cell repertoires in COVID-19. CDR3 length equals 15 residues. The germline CDR1 and CDR2 sequences are LNHDA and SQIVND (reference sequence). Trimming removed 0 bases at V and 4 bases at J, with 13 bases between. The authors' processing: By means of reference gene primer amplification, nucleated cell counts were estimated. Generated by immunoSEQ multiplex PCR, the TCRdb table keeps only in-frame clones and is missing some. That table furnishes V, J and clone size, whereas the DNA furnished D and trimming. The sample lists roughly 230,000 clones; roughly 84% were seen once.

The origin of this receptor is a man aged 35 to 55 with acute or convalescent COVID-19. The sample was peripheral blood. This chain links TRBV19 with TRBJ2-7; a possible D gene is TRBD2 (6 bases). CDR3 sequence: CASSIDSGLGYEQYF. The CDR3 region has the DNA TGTGCCAGTAGTATAGATTCGGGACTGGGGTACGAGCAGTACTTC.